Here is one T cell receptor (beta chain) with its context. Its antigen is currently unknown. CDR1 and CDR2 (germline): SGHAT, FQNNGV. The V segment lost 5 bases and the J segment 1 base; nucleotides outside the gene matches: 7. CDR3 length: 15 amino acids. The data were obtained in a study of cytomegalovirus exposure and HLA in healthy donors. PCR was performed using 60 Vbeta and 13 Jbeta primers. Here immunoSEQ multiplex PCR was the method, and the copy in TCRdb shows in-frame clones only, minus some. The table includes approximately 160,000 clones, roughly three quarters detected once. Sampled while nominally healthy, donors likely had unrecorded immune exposures. Study conclusions and caveats: Researchers reported in a later analysis that a missense DCLRE1C variant was tied to TCR beta V- and J-gene trimming.

What was sequenced was PBMCs. This receptor was taken from a woman in her forties in good health and CMV-seropositive. The chain recombines TRBV11-2 with TRBJ2-7; 8 nucleotides line up with TRBD2. The CDR3 here is CASSLTGGISYEQYF. In nucleotides, the CDR3 is TGTGCCAGCAGCCTGACGGGGGGGATATCCTACGAGCAGTACTTC.